The clone carrying this TCR beta chain was seen repeatedly, ten times or more. Germline CDR1 and CDR2: MNHEY and SMNVEV (reference sequence). This CDR3 region has 13 residues. The V end lost 3 bases, the J end lost 8 bases, and 10 bases lay between the germline ends. This sample was included in a study of molecular identifiers for immune sequencing clone quantification. MiXCR was run by TCRdb on the PCR reads, yielding one entry per CDR3 protein. The sample lists 250,000 to 350,000 distinct CDR3 sequences, over 20% occurring once. Sorting was used to obtain naive CD8 T cells (CD8+CD4-CCR7+CD45RA+). The chain employs TRBV27 and TRBJ1-4; no definite D call. This receptor was obtained from a human donor in good health. Some libraries in this study had Jurkat cell RNA spiked in. Sequencing input: naive CD8+ T cells from blood, with Jurkat cell RNA spiked in. Subset specified: FACS-sorted CD8+CD4-CCR7+CD45RA+ naive T cells. Written as DNA, the CDR3 is TGTGCCAGCAGTTTTGGAACCCGGGAAAAACTGTTTTTT. It yields the protein CASSFGTREKLFF.